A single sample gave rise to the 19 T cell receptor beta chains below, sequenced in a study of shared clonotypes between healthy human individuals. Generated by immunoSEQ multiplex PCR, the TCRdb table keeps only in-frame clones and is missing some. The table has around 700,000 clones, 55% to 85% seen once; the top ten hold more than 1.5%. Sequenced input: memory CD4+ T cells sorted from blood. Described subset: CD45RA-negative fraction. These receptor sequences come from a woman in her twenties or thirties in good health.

The CDR3 nucleotides read TGTGCCAGCAGTTTACCAGTTACCTACGAGCAGTACTTC. This encodes CASSLPVTYEQYF. The rearrangement joins TRBV28 to TRBJ2-7; D gene ambiguous. The V gene lost 2 bases and the J gene lost 2 bases, with 7 bases spanning the gap. Germline loops: CDR1 MDHEN, CDR2 SYDVKM. The CDR3 runs to 13 residues.

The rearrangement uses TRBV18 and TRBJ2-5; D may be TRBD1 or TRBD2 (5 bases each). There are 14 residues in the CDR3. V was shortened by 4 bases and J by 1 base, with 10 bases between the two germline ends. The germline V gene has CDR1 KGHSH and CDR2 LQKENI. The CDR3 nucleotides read TGTGCCAGCTCACTCTCCGGGACCCAAGAGACCCAGTACTTC. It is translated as CASSLSGTQETQYF.

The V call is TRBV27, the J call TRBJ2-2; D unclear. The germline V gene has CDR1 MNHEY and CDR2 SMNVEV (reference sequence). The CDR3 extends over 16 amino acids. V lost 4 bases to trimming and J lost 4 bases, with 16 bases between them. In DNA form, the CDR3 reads TGTGCCAGCAGTTCGCAGGAGCGCGGTGTCACCGGGGAGCTGTTTTTT. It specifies CASSSQERGVTGELFF.

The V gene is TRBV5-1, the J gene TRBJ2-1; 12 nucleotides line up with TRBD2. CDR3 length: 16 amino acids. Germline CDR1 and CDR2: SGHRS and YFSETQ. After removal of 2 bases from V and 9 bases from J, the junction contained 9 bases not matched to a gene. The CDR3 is CASSFASGRAGGEQFF. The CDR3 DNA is TGCGCCAGCAGCTTCGCTAGCGGGAGGGCCGGCGGTGAGCAGTTCTTC.

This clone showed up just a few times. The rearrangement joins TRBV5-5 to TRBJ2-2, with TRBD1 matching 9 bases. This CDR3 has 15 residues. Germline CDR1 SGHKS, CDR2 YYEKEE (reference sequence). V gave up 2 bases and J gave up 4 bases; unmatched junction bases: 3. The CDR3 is CASSLQDRGTGELFF. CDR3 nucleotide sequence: TGTGCCAGCAGCTTACAGGACAGGGGCACCGGGGAGCTGTTTTTT. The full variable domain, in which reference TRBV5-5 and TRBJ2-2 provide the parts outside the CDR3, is DAGVTQSPTHLIKTRGQQVTLRCSPISGHKSVSWYQQVLGQGPQFIFQYYEKEERGRGNFPDRFSARQFPNYSSELNVNALLLGDSALYLCASSLQDRGTGELFFGEGSRLTVL.

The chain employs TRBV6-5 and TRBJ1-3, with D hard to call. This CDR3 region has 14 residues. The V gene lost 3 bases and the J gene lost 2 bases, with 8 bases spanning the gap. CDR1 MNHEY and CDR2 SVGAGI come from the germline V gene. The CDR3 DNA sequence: TGTGCCAGCAGTTATCAACGGACTGGAAACACCATATATTTT. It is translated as CASSYQRTGNTIYF.

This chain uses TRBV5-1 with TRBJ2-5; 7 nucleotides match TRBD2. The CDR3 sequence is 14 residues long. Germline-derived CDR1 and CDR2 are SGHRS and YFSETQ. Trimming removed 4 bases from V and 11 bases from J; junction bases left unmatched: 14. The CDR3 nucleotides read TGCGCCAGCAGCGCCGGGACGGGGGGTATATCTCAGTACTTC. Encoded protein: CASSAGTGGISQYF.

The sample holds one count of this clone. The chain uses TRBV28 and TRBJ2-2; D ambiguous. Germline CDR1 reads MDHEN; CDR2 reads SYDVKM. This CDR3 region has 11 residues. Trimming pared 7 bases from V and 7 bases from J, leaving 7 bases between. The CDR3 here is CASTSFGELFF. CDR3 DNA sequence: TGTGCCAGCACATCCTTCGGGGAGCTGTTTTTT.

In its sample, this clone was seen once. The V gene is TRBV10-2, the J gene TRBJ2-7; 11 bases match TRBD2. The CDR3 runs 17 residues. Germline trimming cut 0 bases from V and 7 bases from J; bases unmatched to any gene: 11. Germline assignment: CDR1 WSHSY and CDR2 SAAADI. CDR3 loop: CASSESRTSGSSREQYF. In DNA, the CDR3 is TGCGCCAGCAGTGAGTCTCGGACTAGCGGGTCCTCGAGAGAGCAGTACTTC.

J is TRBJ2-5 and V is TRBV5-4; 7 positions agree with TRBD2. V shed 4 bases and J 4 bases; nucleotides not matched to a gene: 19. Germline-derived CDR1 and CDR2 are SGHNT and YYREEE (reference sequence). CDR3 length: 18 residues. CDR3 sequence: CASSRMGGSMRFGETQYF. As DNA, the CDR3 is TGTGCCAGCAGCCGAATGGGCGGGAGTATGAGGTTTGGAGAGACCCAGTACTTC.

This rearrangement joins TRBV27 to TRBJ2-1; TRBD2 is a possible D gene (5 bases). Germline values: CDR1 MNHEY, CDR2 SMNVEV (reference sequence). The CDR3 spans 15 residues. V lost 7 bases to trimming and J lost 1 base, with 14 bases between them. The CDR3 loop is CASTPQTGSYNEQFF. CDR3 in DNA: TGTGCCAGCACCCCTCAGACGGGGTCCTACAATGAGCAGTTCTTC.

CDR3 sequence: CASSLRGSPGNEQFF. The CDR3 DNA sequence: TGTGCCAGCAGCTTGCGCGGGAGTCCGGGGAATGAGCAGTTCTTC. The V and J genes are TRBV5-6 and TRBJ2-1, with 7 bases aligning to TRBD2. The trim removed 1 base at V and 7 bases at J, leaving 8 bases unmatched. There are 15 residues in the CDR3. CDR1 is SGHDT, CDR2 YYEEEE, per germline.

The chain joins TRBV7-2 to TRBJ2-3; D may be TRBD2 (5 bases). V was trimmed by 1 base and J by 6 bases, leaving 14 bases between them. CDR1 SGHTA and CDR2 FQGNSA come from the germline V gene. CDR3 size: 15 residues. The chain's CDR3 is CASSLDPGYSDTQYF. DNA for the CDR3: TGTGCCAGCAGCTTAGACCCGGGGTATTCGGATACGCAGTATTTT.

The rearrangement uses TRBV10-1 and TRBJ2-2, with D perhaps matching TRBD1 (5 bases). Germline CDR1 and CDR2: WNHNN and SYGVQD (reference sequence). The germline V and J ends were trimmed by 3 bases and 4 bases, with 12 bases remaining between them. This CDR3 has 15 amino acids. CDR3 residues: CASSDRAFGTGELFF. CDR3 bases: TGCGCCAGCAGTGACAGGGCCTTCGGCACCGGGGAGCTGTTTTTT.

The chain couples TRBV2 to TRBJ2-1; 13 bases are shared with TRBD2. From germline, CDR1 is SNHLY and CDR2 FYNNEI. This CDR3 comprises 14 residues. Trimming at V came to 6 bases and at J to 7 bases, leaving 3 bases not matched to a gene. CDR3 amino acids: CASSLTSGRNEQFF. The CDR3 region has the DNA TGTGCCAGCAGCTTGACTAGCGGGAGGAATGAGCAGTTCTTC.

CDR3 in DNA: TGTGCCAGCAGCCCCCTAGGTCCGGACACCGGGGAGCTGTTTTTT. Translation: CASSPLGPDTGELFF. The chain is built from TRBV4-2 and TRBJ2-2; unclear D gene. The V gene's germline CDR1 is LGHNA and CDR2 YNFKEQ. Trimming took 4 bases from V and 3 from J, leaving 12 bases between them. CDR3 length equals 15 residues.

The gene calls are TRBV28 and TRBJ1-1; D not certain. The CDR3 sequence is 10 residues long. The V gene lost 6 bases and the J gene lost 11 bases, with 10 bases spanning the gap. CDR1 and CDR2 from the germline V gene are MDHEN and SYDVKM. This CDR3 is CASRGLVAFF. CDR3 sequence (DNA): TGTGCCAGCAGGGGGTTGGTTGCTTTCTTT.

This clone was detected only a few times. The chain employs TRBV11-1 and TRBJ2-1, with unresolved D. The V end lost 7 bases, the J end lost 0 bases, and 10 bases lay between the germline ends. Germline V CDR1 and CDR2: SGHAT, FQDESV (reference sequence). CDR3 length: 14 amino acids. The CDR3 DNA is TGTGCCAGCACGTCTACCAGCTCCTACAATGAGCAGTTCTTC. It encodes CASTSTSSYNEQFF. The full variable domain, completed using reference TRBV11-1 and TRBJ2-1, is EAEVAQSPRYKITEKSQAVAFWCDPISGHATLYWYRQILGQGPELLVQFQDESVVDDSQLPKDRFSAERLKGVDSTLKIQPAELGDSAMYLCASTSTSSYNEQFFGPGTRLTVL.

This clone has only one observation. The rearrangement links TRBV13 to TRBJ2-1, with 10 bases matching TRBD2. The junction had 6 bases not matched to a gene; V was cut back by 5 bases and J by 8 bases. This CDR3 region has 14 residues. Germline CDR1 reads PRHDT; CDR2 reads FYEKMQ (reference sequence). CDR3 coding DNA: TGTGCCAGCAGCCGAAGCGGGAGGGCTTATGAGCAGTTCTTC. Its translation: CASSRSGRAYEQFF.